One and the same sample provided the 8 T cell receptor beta chains below, sequenced in a study of blood T cell repertoires in COVID-19. The assay was immunoSEQ multiplex PCR, and TCRdb's table has in-frame clones only and misses some. The table records over 85,000 clones, 65% to 80% of them present only once. Sequencing was carried out using peripheral blood. All receptors derive from a woman in her sixties or seventies with acute or convalescent COVID-19.

The chain is built from TRBV3-1 (or the pseudogene TRBV3-2) and TRBJ2-3, with 11 bases aligning to TRBD2. From germline, CDR1 is LGHDT and CDR2 YNNKEL (reference sequence). V shed 1 base and J 15 bases; nucleotides not matched to a gene: 6. This CDR3 spans 13 amino acids. Here the CDR3 reads CASSQVGSGGAYF. The CDR3 bases are TGTGCCAGCAGCCAAGTTGGTAGCGGGGGGGCTTATTTT.

The rearrangement uses TRBV9 and TRBJ2-7; D gene unclear. CDR3 length: 14 amino acids. CDR1 is SGDLS, CDR2 YYNGEE, per germline. Trimming shortened V by 4 bases and J by 2 bases, and 13 bases separated the two germline ends. CDR3 DNA: TGTGCCAGCAGCCCCGGCGGAGCCGCCTACGAGCAGTACTTC. Amino acid sequence: CASSPGGAAYEQYF.

The chain carries TRBV7-9 and TRBJ2-1; 9 bases match TRBD2. Germline V gene sequence: CDR1 SEHNR, CDR2 FQNEAQ (reference sequence). With 5 bases clipped from V and 2 bases from J, the junction kept 7 bases outside the gene matches. The CDR3 consists of 16 residues. The CDR3 DNA sequence: TGTGCCAGCAGCCCAGTAGCGGGGGTTGCCTACAATGAGCAGTTCTTC. This sequence encodes CASSPVAGVAYNEQFF.

This clone has only a few counts. The rearrangement uses TRBV7-2 and TRBJ2-7; D unclear. Germline V lookup: CDR1 SGHTA, CDR2 FQGNSA. Trimming stripped 5 bases from V and 3 bases from J, with 5 bases between. CDR3 length: 11 residues. Written as DNA, the CDR3 is TGTGCCAGCAGCCAACACTACGAGCAGTACTTC. Translating gives CASSQHYEQYF.

The table lists this clone with a few counts. The V and J genes are TRBV30 and TRBJ1-1; 7 positions match TRBD1. The germline CDR1 and CDR2 sequences are GTSNPN and SVGIG (reference sequence). V lost 1 base, J lost 4 bases, and 12 bases stayed unmatched. The CDR3 extends over 16 amino acids. In DNA, the CDR3 is TGTGCCTGGAGTGGACAAAGCAGGGGGTTGGCCACTGAAGCTTTCTTT. It specifies CAWSGQSRGLATEAFF.

The gene calls are TRBV2 and TRBJ1-1, with 7 bases aligning to TRBD1. From germline, CDR1 is SNHLY and CDR2 FYNNEI. The CDR3 contains 15 residues. The V and J ends lost 6 bases and 0 bases, in that order; junction bases with no gene match: 7. The CDR3 reads CASRRTGTVNTEAFF. The CDR3 DNA is TGTGCCAGCAGAAGAACCGGGACAGTGAACACTGAAGCTTTCTTT.

The V call is TRBV5-1, the J call TRBJ2-1, with 7 nucleotides matching TRBD1. Unmatched junction bases numbered 3, after V lost 2 bases and J lost 1 base. Germline CDR1 and CDR2: SGHRS and YFSETQ. The CDR3 spans 15 residues. The CDR3 sequence is CASSFTGESYNEQFF. The CDR3 DNA follows: TGCGCCAGCAGCTTTACAGGGGAGTCCTACAATGAGCAGTTCTTC.

The rearrangement uses TRBV6-5 and TRBJ1-6, with D perhaps TRBD1 (6 bases). The V gene's germline CDR1 is MNHEY and CDR2 SVGAGI. The CDR3 runs 15 residues. V lost 4 bases and J 5 bases, leaving 12 bases between the germline ends. The CDR3 DNA sequence: TGTGCCAGCAGTTCCAGGACAGAAAATAATTCACCCCTCCACTTT. It codes for CASSSRTENNSPLHF.